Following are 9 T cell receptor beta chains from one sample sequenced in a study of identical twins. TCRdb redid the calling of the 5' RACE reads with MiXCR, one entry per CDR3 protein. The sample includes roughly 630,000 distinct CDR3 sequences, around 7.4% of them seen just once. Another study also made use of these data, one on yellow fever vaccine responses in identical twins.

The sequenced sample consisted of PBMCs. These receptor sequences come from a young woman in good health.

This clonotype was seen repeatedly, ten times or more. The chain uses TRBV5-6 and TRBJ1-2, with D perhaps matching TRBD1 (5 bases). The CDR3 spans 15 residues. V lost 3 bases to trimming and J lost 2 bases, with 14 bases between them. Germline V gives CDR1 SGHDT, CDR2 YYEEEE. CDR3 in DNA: TGTGCCAGCAGCTCCGACGCAGGGAGGAACTATGGCTACACCTTC. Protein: CASSSDAGRNYGYTF.

CDR3 sequence reads: CASSLSIRTGSFGYTF. DNA for the CDR3: TGTGCCAGCAGTTTAAGTATCCGGACAGGGTCTTTTGGCTACACCTTC. This sequence joins TRBV12-3 or TRBV12-4 and TRBJ1-2, with 8 positions matching TRBD1. The CDR3 is made up of 16 amino acids. After removal of 2 bases from V and 7 bases from J, the junction contained 12 bases not matched to a gene.

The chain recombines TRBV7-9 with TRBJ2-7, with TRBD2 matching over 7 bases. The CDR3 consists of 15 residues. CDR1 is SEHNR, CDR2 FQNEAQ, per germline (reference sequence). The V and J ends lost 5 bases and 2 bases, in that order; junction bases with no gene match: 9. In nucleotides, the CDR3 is TGTGCCAGCAGCCCAAAAGTAGCGGGTGCCTACGAGCAGTACTTC. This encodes CASSPKVAGAYEQYF.

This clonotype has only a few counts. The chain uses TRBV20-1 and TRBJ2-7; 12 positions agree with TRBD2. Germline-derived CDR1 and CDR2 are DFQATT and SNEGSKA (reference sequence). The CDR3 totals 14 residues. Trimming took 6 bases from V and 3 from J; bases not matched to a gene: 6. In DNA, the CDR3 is TGCAGTGCAATTCTAGCGGGGGGGTTCTACGAGCAGTACTTC. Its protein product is CSAILAGGFYEQYF.

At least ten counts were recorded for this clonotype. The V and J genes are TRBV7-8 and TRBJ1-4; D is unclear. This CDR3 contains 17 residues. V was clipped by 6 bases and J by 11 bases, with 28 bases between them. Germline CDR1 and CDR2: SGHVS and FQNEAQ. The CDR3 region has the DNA TGTGCCAGCAGTTCCTTGGCAATTCAGTCCCCGGAGGTTAAACTGTTTTTT. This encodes CASSSLAIQSPEVKLFF.

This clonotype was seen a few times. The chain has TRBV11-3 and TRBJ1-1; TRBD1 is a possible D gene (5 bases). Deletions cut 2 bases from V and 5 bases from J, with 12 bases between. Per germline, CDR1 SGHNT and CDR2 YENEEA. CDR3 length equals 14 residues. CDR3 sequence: CASSLMRGSTEAFF. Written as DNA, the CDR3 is TGTGCCAGCAGCTTAATGCGGGGGTCAACTGAAGCTTTCTTT.

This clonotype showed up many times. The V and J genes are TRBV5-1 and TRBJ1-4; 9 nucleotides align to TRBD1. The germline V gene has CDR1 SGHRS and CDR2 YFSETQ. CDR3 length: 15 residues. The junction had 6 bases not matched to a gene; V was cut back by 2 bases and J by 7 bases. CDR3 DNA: TGCGCCAGCAGCTTACCGGGACAGGGTAGTGAAAAACTGTTTTTT. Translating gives CASSLPGQGSEKLFF.

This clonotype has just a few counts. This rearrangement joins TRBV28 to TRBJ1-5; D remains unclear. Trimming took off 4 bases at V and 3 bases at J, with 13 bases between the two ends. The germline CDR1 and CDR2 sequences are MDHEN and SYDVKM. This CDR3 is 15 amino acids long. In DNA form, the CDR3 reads TGTGCCAGCAGTTCGTCCCGGGGATACAATCAGCCCCAGCATTTT. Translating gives CASSSSRGYNQPQHF.

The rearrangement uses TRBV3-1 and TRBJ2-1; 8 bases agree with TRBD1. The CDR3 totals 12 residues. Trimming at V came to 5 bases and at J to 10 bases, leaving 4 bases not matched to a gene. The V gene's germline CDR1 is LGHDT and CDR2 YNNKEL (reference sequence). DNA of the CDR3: TGTGCCAGCAGCAACCCAGGGGGCGAGCAGTTCTTC. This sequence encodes CASSNPGGEQFF.